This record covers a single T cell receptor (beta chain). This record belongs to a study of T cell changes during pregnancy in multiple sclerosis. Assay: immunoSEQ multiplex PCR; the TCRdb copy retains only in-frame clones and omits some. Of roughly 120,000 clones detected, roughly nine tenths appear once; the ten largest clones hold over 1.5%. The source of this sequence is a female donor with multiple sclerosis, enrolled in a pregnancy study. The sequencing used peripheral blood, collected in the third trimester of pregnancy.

CDR3: CASSPGGSGNTIYF. The CDR3 DNA is TGTGCCAGCAGCCCCGGGGGCTCTGGAAACACCATATATTTT. The chain combines TRBV28 with TRBJ1-3, with a possible D match to TRBD1 (5 bases). V lost 6 bases to trimming and J lost 0 bases, with 9 bases between them. Germline V lookup: CDR1 MDHEN, CDR2 SYDVKM. The CDR3 length is 14 residues. Based on the CDR3 plus reference TRBV28 and TRBJ1-3, the full variable domain is DVKVTQSSRYLVKRTGEKVFLECVQDMDHENMFWYRQDPGLGLRLIYFSYDVKMKEKGDIPEGYSVSREKKERFSLILESASTNQTSMYLCASSPGGSGNTIYFGEGSWLTVV.